These 14 T cell receptor beta chains were sequenced from one sample in a study of cytomegalovirus exposure and HLA in healthy donors. Primers included in the PCR were 60 Vbeta and 13 Jbeta primers. This table comes from immunoSEQ multiplex PCR, and its TCRdb copy is limited to in-frame clones, with some not included. The sample has about 120,000 clones, over 65% seen once. Sequences were obtained from PBMCs. Source of these receptors: a woman in her 40s in good health and CMV-seropositive.

The chain carries TRBV6-1 and TRBJ1-1; 9 bases line up with TRBD1. Germline lookup yields CDR1 MNHNS and CDR2 SASEGT. V trimming: 5 bases; J trimming: 3 bases; junction bases outside the gene matches: 4. The CDR3 consists of 14 residues. CDR3 amino acids: CASSKTGGDTEAFF. CDR3 coding DNA: TGTGCCAGCAGTAAGACAGGGGGGGACACTGAAGCTTTCTTT.

This rearrangement joins TRBV10-3 to TRBJ2-1; D possibly corresponds to TRBD2 (7 bases). Trimming took off 4 bases at V and 10 bases at J, with 14 bases between the two ends. This CDR3 is built from 13 residues. Germline CDR1 ENHRY, CDR2 SYGVKD. The CDR3 loop reads CAISGGGLEEQFF. CDR3 in DNA: TGTGCCATCAGTGGCGGGGGCCTTGAGGAGCAGTTCTTC.

V is TRBV11-1 and J is TRBJ1-1, with D possibly TRBD1 on 6 matching bases. Germline V gene sequence: CDR1 SGHAT, CDR2 FQDESV (reference sequence). The CDR3 extends over 15 amino acids. Trimming took off 7 bases at V and 5 bases at J, with 20 bases between the two ends. The CDR3, as DNA: TGTGCCAGCACCACGGATCAGGGGCGGTGGACTGAAGCTTTCTTT. Amino acid sequence: CASTTDQGRWTEAFF.

This clone was detected only once. Here the CDR3 reads CASSEAQAGRRSNQPQHF. The CDR3 DNA reads as TGTGCCAGCAGTGAAGCGCAGGCAGGGCGGCGGAGCAATCAGCCCCAGCATTTT. The rearrangement links TRBV6-1 to TRBJ1-5; the D gene is possibly TRBD1 (5 bases). The CDR3 loop spans 18 amino acids. The V end lost 0 bases, the J end lost 1 base, and 16 bases lay between the germline ends. Germline-derived CDR1 and CDR2 are MNHNS and SASEGT.

The chain is built from TRBV5-6 and TRBJ2-2; 10 bases match TRBD1. Germline V lookup: CDR1 SGHDT, CDR2 YYEEEE. V dropped 2 bases and J dropped 3; count of bases not matched to a gene: 7. The CDR3 covers 17 residues. CDR3 sequence: CASSFGRTGGYTGELFF. The CDR3 DNA reads TGTGCCAGCAGCTTCGGAAGGACAGGGGGTTACACCGGGGAGCTGTTTTTT.

The chain joins TRBV30 to TRBJ2-1; 11 bases match TRBD2. Per germline, CDR1 GTSNPN and CDR2 SVGIG (reference sequence). J lost 6 bases, V lost 3 bases, and 1 base had no gene match. CDR3 length: 13 amino acids. The DNA for the CDR3 is TGTGCCTGGAGAGGGACTAGCGGCAATGAGCAGTTCTTC. Protein sequence: CAWRGTSGNEQFF.

This rearrangement joins TRBV9 to TRBJ2-5, with TRBD2 matching 8 bases. The ends lost 4 bases at V and 0 bases at J; junction bases unmatched: 2. CDR1 SGDLS and CDR2 YYNGEE come from the germline V gene. The CDR3 spans 14 residues. The CDR3 DNA follows: TGTGCCAGCAGCTGGCGGGGGGACCAAGAGACCCAGTACTTC. Translating gives CASSWRGDQETQYF.

The chain joins TRBV5-1 to TRBJ2-2; D might be TRBD2 (5 bases). Per germline, CDR1 SGHRS and CDR2 YFSETQ. This CDR3 has 16 amino acids. The germline V and J ends were trimmed by 0 bases and 3 bases, with 12 bases remaining between them. The DNA of the CDR3 is TGCGCCAGCAGCTTGGTTCCCCCCGGGGACACCGGGGAGCTGTTTTTT. Translating gives CASSLVPPGDTGELFF.

The rearrangement uses TRBV27 and TRBJ1-4; 8 bases are shared with TRBD1. The CDR3 has 13 residues. CDR1 is MNHEY and CDR2 is SMNVEV in the germline V gene (reference sequence). V was clipped by 6 bases and J by 8 bases; unmatched bases: 5. As DNA, the CDR3 is TGTGCCAGCAGAAGGGACAGGAGAGAAAAACTGTTTTTT. Amino acids: CASRRDRREKLFF.

The rearrangement joins TRBV19 to TRBJ2-7, with 7 positions matching TRBD2. CDR1 LNHDA and CDR2 SQIVND come from the germline V gene (reference sequence). After removal of 0 bases from V and 1 base from J, the junction contained 12 bases not matched to a gene. The CDR3 extends over 18 amino acids. This CDR3 is CASSIDPSLGGSSYEQYF. Here the CDR3 DNA reads TGTGCCAGTAGTATAGATCCCTCCCTTGGCGGGAGTTCCTACGAGCAGTACTTC.

This clone is a singleton in its sample. V gene TRBV18 combines with J gene TRBJ1-2, with TRBD1 matching over 8 bases. The CDR3 covers 14 residues. Germline trimming cut 6 bases from V and 8 bases from J; bases unmatched to any gene: 11. Per germline, CDR1 KGHSH and CDR2 LQKENI. The CDR3 DNA follows: TGTGCCAGCTCCCCAAACCAGGGGGCGCAAGGCTACACCTTC. It codes for CASSPNQGAQGYTF.

V is TRBV25-1 and J is TRBJ1-3; D not certain. The CDR3 is 13 residues long. V was trimmed by 3 bases and J by 13 bases, leaving 16 bases between them. Germline values: CDR1 MGHDK, CDR2 SYGVNS. The CDR3 spells CASSDPPGTSIYF. The CDR3 coding sequence is TGTGCCAGCAGTGATCCCCCGGGAACTTCGATATATTTT.

The sample holds one count of this clone. The gene calls are TRBV29-1 and TRBJ2-7; D might be TRBD1 (7 bases). Trimming stripped 4 bases from V and 3 bases from J, with 16 bases between. The CDR3 has 14 residues. Germline lookup yields CDR1 SQVTM and CDR2 ANQGSEA. CDR3 nucleotide sequence: TGCAGCGTTGTGGGGGGACAGTTTGACTACGAGCAGTACTTC. The encoded protein is CSVVGGQFDYEQYF.

This clone has just a few counts. V and J are TRBV7-2 and TRBJ2-5, with 8 bases aligning to TRBD2. Germline loops: CDR1 SGHTA, CDR2 FQGNSA. This CDR3 region has 15 residues. V lost 4 bases and J lost 5; bases outside the gene matches: 9. The CDR3 coding sequence is TGTGCCAGCAGCTCGTTGACTAGCGCGGGGGAGACCCAGTACTTC. As protein: CASSSLTSAGETQYF.